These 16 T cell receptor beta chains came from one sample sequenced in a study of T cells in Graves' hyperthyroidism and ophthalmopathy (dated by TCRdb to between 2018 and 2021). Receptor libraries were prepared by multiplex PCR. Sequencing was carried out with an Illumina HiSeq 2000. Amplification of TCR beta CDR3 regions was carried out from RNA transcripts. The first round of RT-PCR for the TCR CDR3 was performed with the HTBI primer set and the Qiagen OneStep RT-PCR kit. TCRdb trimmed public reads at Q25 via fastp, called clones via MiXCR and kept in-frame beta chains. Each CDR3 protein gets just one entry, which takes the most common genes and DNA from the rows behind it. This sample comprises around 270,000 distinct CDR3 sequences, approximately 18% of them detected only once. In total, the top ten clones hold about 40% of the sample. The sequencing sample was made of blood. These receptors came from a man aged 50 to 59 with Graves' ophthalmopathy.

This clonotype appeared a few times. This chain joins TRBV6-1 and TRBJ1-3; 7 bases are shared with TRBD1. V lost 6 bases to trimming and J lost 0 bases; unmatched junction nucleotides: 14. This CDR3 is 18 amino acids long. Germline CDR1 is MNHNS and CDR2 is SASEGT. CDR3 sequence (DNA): TGTGCCAGCAGCCGAAGCAACCCGGGACAGCTCTCTGGAAACACCATATATTTT. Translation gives CASSRSNPGQLSGNTIYF.

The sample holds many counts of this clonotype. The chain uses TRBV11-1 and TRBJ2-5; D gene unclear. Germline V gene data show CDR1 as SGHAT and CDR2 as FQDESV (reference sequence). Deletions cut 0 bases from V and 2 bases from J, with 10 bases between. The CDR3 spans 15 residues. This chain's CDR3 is CASSLARSPQETQYF. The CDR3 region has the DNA TGTGCCAGCAGCTTAGCGCGTAGCCCTCAAGAGACCCAGTACTTC.

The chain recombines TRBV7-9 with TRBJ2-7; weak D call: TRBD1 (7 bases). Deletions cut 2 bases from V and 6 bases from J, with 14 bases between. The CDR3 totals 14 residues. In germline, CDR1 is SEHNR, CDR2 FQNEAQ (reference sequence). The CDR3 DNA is TGTGCCAGCAGCTTATCGACAGGGAGGCGCGAGCAGTACTTC. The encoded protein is CASSLSTGRREQYF.

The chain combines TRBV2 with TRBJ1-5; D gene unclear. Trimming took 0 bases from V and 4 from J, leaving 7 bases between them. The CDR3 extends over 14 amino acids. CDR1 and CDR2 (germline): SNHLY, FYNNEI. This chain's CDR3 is CASSEAHGNQPQHF. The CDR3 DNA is TGTGCCAGCAGTGAAGCACACGGTAATCAGCCCCAGCATTTT.

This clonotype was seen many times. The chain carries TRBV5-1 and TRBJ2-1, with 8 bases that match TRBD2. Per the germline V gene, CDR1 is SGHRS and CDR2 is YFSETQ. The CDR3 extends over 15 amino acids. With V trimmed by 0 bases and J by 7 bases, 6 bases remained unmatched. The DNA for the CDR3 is TGCGCCAGCAGCTTGGAAGCGGGAGTAGGAAATGAGCAGTTCTTC. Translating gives CASSLEAGVGNEQFF. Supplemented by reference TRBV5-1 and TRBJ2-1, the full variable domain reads KAGVTQTPRYLIKTRGQQVTLSCSPISGHRSVSWYQQTPGQGLQFLFEYFSETQRNKGNFPGRFSGRQFSNSRSEMNVSTLELGDSALYLCASSLEAGVGNEQFFGPGTRLTVL.

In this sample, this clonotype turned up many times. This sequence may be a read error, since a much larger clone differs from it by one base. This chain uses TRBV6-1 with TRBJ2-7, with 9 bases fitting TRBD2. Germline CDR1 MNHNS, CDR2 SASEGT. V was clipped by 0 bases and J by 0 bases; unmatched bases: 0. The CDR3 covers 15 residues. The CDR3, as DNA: TGTGCCAGCAGTGAAGCTAGCGGGAGCTCCTACGAGCAGTACTTC. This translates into CASSEASGSSYEQYF.

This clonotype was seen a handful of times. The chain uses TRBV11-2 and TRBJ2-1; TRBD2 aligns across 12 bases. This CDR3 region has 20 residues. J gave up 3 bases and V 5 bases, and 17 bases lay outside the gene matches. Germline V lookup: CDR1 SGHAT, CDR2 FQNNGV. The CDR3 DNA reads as TGTGCCAGCAGCGTCCGTTTAGGGCTAGCGGGAGGGAACTACTACAATGAGCAGTTCTTC. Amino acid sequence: CASSVRLGLAGGNYYNEQFF.

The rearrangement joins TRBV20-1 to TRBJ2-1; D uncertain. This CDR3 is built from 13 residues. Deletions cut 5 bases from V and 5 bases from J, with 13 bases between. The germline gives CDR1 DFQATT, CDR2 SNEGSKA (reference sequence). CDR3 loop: CSAPGPGDNEQFF. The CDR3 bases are TGCAGTGCTCCCGGGCCAGGAGACAATGAGCAGTTCTTC.

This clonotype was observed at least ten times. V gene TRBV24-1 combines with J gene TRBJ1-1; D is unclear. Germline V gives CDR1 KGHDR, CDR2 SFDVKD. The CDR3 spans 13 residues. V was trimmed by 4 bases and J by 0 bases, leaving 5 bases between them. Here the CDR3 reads CATSDTLNTEAFF. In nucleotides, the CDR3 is TGTGCCACCAGTGACACCCTGAACACTGAAGCTTTCTTT.

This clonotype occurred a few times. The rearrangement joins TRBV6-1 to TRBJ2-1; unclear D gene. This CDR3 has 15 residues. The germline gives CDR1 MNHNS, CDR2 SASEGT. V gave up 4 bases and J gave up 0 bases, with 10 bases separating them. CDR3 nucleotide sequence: TGTGCCAGCAGTGCTTCCCTGCCCTCCTACAATGAGCAGTTCTTC. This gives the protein CASSASLPSYNEQFF.

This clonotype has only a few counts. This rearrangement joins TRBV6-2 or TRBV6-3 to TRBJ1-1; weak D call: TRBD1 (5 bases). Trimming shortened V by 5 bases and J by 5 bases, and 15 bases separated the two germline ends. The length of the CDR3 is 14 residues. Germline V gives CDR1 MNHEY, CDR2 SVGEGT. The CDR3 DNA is TGTGCCAGCAGTGGGGACGCTCGGGGGACTGAAGCTTTCTTT. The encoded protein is CASSGDARGTEAFF.

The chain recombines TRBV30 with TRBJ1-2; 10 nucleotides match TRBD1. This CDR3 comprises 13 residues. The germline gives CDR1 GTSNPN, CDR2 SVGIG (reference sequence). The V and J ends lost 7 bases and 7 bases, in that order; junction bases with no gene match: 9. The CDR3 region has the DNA TGTGCCTCCCCGGACAGGGGGATTTCTGGCTACACCTTC. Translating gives CASPDRGISGYTF.

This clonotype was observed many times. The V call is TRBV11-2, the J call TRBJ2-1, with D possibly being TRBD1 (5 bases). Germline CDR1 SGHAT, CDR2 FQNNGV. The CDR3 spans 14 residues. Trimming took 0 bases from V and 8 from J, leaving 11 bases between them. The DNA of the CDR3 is TGTGCCAGCAGCTTAGAGTTCGACAGCCATGAGCAGTTCTTC. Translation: CASSLEFDSHEQFF.

For the CDR3, the DNA is TGTGCCAGCAGCCCCCGCCGGGTGGGCAATCAGCCCCAGCATTTT. Translated: CASSPRRVGNQPQHF. J is TRBJ1-5 and V is TRBV7-3; no definite D call. The CDR3 totals 15 residues. Germline V gene sequence: CDR1 SGHTA, CDR2 FQGTGA. With 5 bases removed from V and 2 bases from J, the gap between germline ends came to 13 bases.

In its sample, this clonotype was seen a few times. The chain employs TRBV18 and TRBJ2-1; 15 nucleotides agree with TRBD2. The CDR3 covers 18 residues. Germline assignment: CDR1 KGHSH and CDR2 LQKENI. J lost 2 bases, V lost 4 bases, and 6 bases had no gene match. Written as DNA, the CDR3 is TGTGCCAGCTCACAAGGGACTAGCGGGAGGCCACCCTACAATGAGCAGTTCTTC. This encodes CASSQGTSGRPPYNEQFF.

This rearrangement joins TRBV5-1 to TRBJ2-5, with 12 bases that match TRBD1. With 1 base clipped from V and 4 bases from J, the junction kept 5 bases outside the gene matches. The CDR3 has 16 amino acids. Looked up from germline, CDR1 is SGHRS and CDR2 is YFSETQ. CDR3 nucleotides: TGCGCCAGCAGCTTGAAGGGACAGGGGGCGCTAGAGACCCAGTACTTC. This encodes CASSLKGQGALETQYF.